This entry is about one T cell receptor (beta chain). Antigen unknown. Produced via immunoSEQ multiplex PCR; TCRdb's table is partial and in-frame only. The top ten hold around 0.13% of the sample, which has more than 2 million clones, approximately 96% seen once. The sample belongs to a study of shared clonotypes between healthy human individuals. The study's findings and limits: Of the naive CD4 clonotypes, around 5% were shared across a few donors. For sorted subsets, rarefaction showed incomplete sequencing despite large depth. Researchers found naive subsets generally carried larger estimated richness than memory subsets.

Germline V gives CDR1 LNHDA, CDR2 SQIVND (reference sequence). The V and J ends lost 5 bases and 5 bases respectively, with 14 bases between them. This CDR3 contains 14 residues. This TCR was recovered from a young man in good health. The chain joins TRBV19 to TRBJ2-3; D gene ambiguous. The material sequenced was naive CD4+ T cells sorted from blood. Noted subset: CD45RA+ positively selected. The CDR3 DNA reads TGTGCCAGTAGTTGGGGATCTGCAGGAGATACGCAGTATTTT. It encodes CASSWGSAGDTQYF. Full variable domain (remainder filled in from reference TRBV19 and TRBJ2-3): DGGITQSPKYLFRKEGQNVTLSCEQNLNHDAMYWYRQDPGQGLRLIYYSQIVNDFQKGDIAEGYSVSREKKESFPLTVTSAQKNPTAFYLCASSWGSAGDTQYFGPGTRLTVL.